This T cell receptor (beta chain) was obtained from a study of shared clonotypes between healthy human individuals. Study context: The study drew on a couple of women and three men aged 18 to 49 as donors.

Donors included only healthy HIV-negative adults lacking recent acute infections or vaccinations. A CD45RA-negative memory subset and a CD45RA+ naive subset were separated from the CD4+ cells. The CDR3 has 12 residues. V lost 2 bases, J lost 4 bases, and 5 bases lay in between. Germline V lookup: CDR1 MDHEN, CDR2 SYDVKM. The study, taken as a whole, reports: Rarefaction revealed incomplete sorted-subset sequencing despite large depth.

Sequencing used immunoSEQ multiplex PCR; TCRdb keeps in-frame clones, though not all of them. The repertoire holds over a million clones, with 95% to 99% as singletons. Turning to this clone: The antigen is undetermined.

The sample consisted of naive CD4+ T cells sorted from blood. Subset here: CD45RA+ positively selected. The chain couples TRBV28 to TRBJ1-2; D gene uncertain. The sequence derives from a man aged 30-40 years in good health. CDR3 amino acids: CASSLIPYGYTF. CDR3 nucleotide sequence: TGTGCCAGCAGTTTAATACCCTATGGCTACACCTTC.